This record looks at one T cell receptor (beta chain) sequence and its context. Its target is not known. The data were produced by immunoSEQ multiplex PCR, yet TCRdb's version contains in-frame clones alone and is incomplete. This sample has about 1,500,000 clones, with roughly 96% found just once. The data are from a study of shared clonotypes between healthy human individuals. Study-wide results and limits: Naive CD4 clonotype sharing across four donors was around 5%.

Trimming shortened V by 4 bases and J by 5 bases, and 18 bases separated the two germline ends. This CDR3 is 16 amino acids long. Germline lookup yields CDR1 SGHNT and CDR2 YYREEE (reference sequence). Input material: naive CD4+ T cells sorted from blood. Subset meaning: CD45RA+ positively selected. This TCR derives from a man in his thirties or forties in good health. The J gene is TRBJ1-4, the V gene TRBV5-4, with D possibly being TRBD1 (5 bases). CDR3 loop: CASSHRGGRGNEKLFF. As DNA, the CDR3 is TGTGCCAGCAGCCATCGAGGAGGTCGGGGCAATGAAAAACTGTTTTTT.